This is a list of T cell receptor beta chains from one sample in a study of T cells after yellow fever vaccination. TCRdb passed the 5' RACE reads through MiXCR, listing each CDR3 protein once. This sample has hundreds of thousands of distinct CDR3 sequences, with approximately 12% found just once. The starting material was CD4+ T cells sorted from PBMCs, obtained 15 days after the yellow fever booster vaccination. These receptors were collected from a man between 18 and 35 years old who received the YFV17D yellow fever vaccine. The CDR3 runs from the conserved cysteine through the conserved F or W. A D gene is named only where the DNA matches it firmly. Clone size is stated in some rows and not others, as once, few, many or a class when expanded.

clone_size d_call j_call v_call cdr3_aa cdr3_nt
NA NA TRBJ1-5 TRBV12-3/TRBV12-4 CASSSGTPWIRDQPQHF TGTGCCAGCAGTTCCGGGACCCCTTGGATACGGGATCAGCCCCAGCATTTT
few NA TRBJ2-7 TRBV6-2/TRBV6-3 CGTGLNAFLGEQYF TGCGGAACCGGACTCAATGCGTTTTTAGGAGAGCAGTACTTC
many TRBD1 TRBJ2-1 TRBV10-3 CANRDREYNEQFF TGTGCCAACCGGGACAGGGAATACAATGAGCAGTTCTTC
few TRBD2 TRBJ2-1 TRBV11-2 CASSPIGLAGEVTVDEQFF TGTGCCAGCAGCCCCATCGGACTAGCGGGGGAGGTTACAGTCGATGAGCAGTTCTTC
few TRBD2 TRBJ2-5 TRBV29-1 CSVEHQAGVETQYF TGCAGCGTAGAGCATCAAGCGGGGGTAGAGACCCAGTACTTC
few NA TRBJ2-1 TRBV4-3 CASSQVTGYEQFF TGCGCCAGCAGCCAAGTAACGGGATATGAGCAGTTCTTC
NA NA TRBJ1-3 TRBV11-2 CASSYPGGWGNTIYF TGTGCCAGCAGCTACCCGGGAGGTTGGGGAAACACCATATATTTT
few NA TRBJ2-6 TRBV19 CASSIEGGSGANVLTF TGTGCCAGTAGTATAGAGGGGGGCTCTGGGGCCAACGTCCTGACTTTC
NA TRBD2 TRBJ2-1 TRBV9 CASSLQTAGGQFF TGTGCCAGCAGCCTTCAGACGGCGGGAGGGCAGTTCTTC
NA NA TRBJ2-1 TRBV10-3 CAGSSYNEQFF TGTGCGGGGAGCTCCTACAATGAGCAGTTCTTC
NA NA TRBJ2-5 TRBV2 CADTGISQETQYF TGTGCCGACACAGGGATTTCCCAAGAGACCCAGTACTTC
few TRBD1 TRBJ2-1 TRBV5-1 CASRKGGDEQFF TGCGCCAGCCGAAAAGGGGGCGATGAGCAGTTCTTC
few NA TRBJ2-7 TRBV7-9 CASSLVLGEQYF TGTGCCAGCAGCTTAGTTTTAGGCGAGCAGTACTTC
many NA TRBJ2-6 TRBV6-2/TRBV6-3 CASSYPKNSGANVLTF TGTGCCAGCAGTTACCCCAAAAACTCTGGGGCCAACGTCCTGACTTTC
few NA TRBJ1-4 TRBV12-3/TRBV12-4 CASSPSWAGANEKLFF TGTGCCAGCAGCCCCTCGTGGGCAGGGGCGAACGAAAAACTGTTTTTT
few TRBD1 TRBJ2-1 TRBV9 CASSAQTGGHNEQFF TGTGCCAGCAGCGCTCAGACAGGGGGTCACAATGAGCAGTTCTTC